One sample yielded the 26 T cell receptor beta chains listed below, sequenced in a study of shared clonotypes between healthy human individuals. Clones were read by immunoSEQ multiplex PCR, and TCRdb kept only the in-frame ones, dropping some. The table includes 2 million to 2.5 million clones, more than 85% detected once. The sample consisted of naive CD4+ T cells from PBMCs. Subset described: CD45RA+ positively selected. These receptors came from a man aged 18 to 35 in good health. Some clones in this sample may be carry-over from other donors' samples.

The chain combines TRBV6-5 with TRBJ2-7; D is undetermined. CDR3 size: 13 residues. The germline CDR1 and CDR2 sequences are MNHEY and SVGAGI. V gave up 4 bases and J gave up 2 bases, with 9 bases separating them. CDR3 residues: CASSSRPAYEQYF. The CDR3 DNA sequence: TGTGCCAGCAGTTCCCGCCCCGCCTACGAGCAGTACTTC.

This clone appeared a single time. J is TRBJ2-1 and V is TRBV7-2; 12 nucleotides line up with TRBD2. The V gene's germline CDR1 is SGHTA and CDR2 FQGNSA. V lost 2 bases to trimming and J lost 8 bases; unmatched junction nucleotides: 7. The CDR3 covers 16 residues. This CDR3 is CASSLTDLAGGHEQFF. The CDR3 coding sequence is TGTGCCAGCAGCTTAACGGATCTAGCGGGAGGGCATGAGCAGTTCTTC.

The DNA for the CDR3 is TGTGCCAGCAGCTACTGGCGCAACTATGGCTACACCTTC. This gives the protein CASSYWRNYGYTF. The chain has TRBV28 and TRBJ1-2; D is ambiguous. Trimming shortened V by 6 bases and J by 2 bases, and 10 bases separated the two germline ends. The CDR3 length is 13 residues. Germline CDR1 and CDR2: MDHEN and SYDVKM.

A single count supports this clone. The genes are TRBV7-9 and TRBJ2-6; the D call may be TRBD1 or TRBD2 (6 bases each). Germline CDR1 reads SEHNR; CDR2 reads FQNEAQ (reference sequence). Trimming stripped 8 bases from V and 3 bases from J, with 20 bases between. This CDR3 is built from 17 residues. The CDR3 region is CASPGAGPSVGANVLTF. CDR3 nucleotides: TGTGCCAGCCCGGGGGCAGGGCCCTCGGTTGGGGCCAACGTCCTGACTTTC. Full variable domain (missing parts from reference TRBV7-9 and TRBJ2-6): DTGVSQNPRHKITKRGQNVTFRCDPISEHNRLYWYRQTLGQGPEFLTYFQNEAQLEKSRLLSDRFSAERPKGSFSTLEIQRTEQGDSAMYLCASPGAGPSVGANVLTFGAGSRLTVL.

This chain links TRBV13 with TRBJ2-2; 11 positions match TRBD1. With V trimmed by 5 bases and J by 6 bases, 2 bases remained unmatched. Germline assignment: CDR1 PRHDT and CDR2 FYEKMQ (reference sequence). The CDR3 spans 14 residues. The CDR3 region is CASSRDRGSGELFF. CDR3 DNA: TGTGCCAGCAGCCGGGACAGGGGGTCCGGGGAGCTGTTTTTT.

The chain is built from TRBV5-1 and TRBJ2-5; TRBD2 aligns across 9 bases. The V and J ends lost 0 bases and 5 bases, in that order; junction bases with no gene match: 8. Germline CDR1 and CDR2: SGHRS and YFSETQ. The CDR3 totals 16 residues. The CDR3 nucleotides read TGCGCCAGCAGCTTGGAAGTAGCGGGAGCTGGGGAGACCCAGTACTTC. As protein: CASSLEVAGAGETQYF. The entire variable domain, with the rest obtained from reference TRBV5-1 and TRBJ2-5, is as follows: KAGVTQTPRYLIKTRGQQVTLSCSPISGHRSVSWYQQTPGQGLQFLFEYFSETQRNKGNFPGRFSGRQFSNSRSEMNVSTLELGDSALYLCASSLEVAGAGETQYFGPGTRLLVL.

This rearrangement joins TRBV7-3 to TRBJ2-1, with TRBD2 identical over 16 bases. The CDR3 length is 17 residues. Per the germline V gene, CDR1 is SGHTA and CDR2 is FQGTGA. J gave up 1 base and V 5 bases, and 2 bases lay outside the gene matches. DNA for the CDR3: TGTGCCAGCAGCCTGGGACTAGCGGGAGGGTCCTACAATGAGCAGTTCTTC. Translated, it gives CASSLGLAGGSYNEQFF. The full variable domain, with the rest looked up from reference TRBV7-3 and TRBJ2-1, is GAGVSQTPSNKVTEKGKYVELRCDPISGHTALYWYRQSLGQGPEFLIYFQGTGAADDSGLPNDRFFAVRPEGSVSTLKIQRTERGDSAVYLCASSLGLAGGSYNEQFFGPGTRLTVL.

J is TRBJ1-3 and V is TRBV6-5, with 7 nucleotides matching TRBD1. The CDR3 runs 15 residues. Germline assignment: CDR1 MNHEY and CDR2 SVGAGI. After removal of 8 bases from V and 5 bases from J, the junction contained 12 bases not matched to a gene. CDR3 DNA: TGTGCCAGCGGGGGGACAGCCTTGTCTCGAAACACCATATATTTT. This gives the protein CASGGTALSRNTIYF.

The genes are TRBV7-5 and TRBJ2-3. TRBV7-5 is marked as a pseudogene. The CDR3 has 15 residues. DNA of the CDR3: TGTGCCAGAAGCTTGGATTCCCCTAGCACAGATACGCAGTATTTT. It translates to CARSLDSPSTDTQYF.

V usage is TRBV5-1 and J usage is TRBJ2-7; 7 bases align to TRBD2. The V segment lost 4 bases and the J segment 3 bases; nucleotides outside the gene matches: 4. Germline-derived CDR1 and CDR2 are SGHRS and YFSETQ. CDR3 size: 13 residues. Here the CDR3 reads CASSGEGNYEQYF. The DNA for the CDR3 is TGCGCCAGCAGCGGGGAGGGCAACTACGAGCAGTACTTC.

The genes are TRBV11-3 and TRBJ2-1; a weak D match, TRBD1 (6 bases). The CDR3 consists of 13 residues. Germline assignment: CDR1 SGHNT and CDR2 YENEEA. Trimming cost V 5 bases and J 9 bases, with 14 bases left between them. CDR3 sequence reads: CASSPPRGVEQFF. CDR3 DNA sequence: TGTGCCAGCAGCCCCCCCAGGGGCGTTGAGCAGTTCTTC.

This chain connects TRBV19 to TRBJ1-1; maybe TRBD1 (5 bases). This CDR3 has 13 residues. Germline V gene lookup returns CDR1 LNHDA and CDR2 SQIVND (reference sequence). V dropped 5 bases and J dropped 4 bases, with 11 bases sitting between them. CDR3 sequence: CASSARGVTEAFF. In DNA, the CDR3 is TGTGCCAGTAGTGCGCGAGGGGTCACTGAAGCTTTCTTT.

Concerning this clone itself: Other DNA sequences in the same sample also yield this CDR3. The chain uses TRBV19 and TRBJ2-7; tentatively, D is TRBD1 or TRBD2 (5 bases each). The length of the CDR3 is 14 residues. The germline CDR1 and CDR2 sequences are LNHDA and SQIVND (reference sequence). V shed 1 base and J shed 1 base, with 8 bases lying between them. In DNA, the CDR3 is TGTGCCAGTAGTATAGGGGGGAGATCCTACGAGCAGTACTTC. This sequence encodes CASSIGGRSYEQYF.

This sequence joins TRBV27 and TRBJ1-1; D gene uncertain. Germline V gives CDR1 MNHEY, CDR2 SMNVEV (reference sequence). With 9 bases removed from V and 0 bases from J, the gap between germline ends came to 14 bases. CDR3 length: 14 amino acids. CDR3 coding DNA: TGTGCCAGTTCACCGTACAATTTGAACACTGAAGCTTTCTTT. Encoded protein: CASSPYNLNTEAFF.

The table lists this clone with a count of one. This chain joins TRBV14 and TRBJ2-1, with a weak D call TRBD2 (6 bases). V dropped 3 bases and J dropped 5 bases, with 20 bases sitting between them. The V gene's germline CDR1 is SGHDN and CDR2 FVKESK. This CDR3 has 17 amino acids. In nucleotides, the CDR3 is TGTGCCAGCAGCCAGGCCAGATGGCGGGACCAAAACAATGAGCAGTTCTTC. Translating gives CASSQARWRDQNNEQFF.

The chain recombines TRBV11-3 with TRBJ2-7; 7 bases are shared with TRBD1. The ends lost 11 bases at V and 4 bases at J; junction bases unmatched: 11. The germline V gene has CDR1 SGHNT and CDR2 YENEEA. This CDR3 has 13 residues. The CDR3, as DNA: TGTGCCGGACCGAGACAGGGCCTTTACGAGCAGTACTTC. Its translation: CAGPRQGLYEQYF.

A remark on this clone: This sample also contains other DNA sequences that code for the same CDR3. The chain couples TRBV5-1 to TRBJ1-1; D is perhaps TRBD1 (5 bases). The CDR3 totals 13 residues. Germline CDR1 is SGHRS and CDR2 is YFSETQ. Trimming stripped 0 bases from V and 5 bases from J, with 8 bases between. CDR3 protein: CASSLGWGTEAFF. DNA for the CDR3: TGCGCCAGCAGCTTGGGGTGGGGGACTGAAGCTTTCTTT.

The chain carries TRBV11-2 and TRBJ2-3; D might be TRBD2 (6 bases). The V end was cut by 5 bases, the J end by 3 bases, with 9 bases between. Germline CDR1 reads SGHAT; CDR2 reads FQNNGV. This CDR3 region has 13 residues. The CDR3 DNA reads TGTGCCAGCAGCACGGACTATACAGATACGCAGTATTTT. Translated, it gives CASSTDYTDTQYF.

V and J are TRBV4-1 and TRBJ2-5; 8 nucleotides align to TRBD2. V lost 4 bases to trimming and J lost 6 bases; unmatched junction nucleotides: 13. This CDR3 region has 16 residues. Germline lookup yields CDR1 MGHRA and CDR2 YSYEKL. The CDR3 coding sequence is TGCGCCAGCAGCCCGGGACCAGCGGGAGAGATAAAGACCCAGTACTTC. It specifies CASSPGPAGEIKTQYF.

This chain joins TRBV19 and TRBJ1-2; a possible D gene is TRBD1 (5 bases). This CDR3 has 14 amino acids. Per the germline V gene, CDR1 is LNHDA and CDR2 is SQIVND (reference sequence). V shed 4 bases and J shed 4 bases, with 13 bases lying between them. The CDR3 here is CASSTLRDGYGYTF. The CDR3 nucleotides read TGTGCCAGTAGTACCTTGAGGGACGGCTATGGCTACACCTTC.

DNA of the CDR3: TGTGCCAGCAGCCCCGGCCACTATAGCAATCAGCCCCAGCATTTT. Translating it yields CASSPGHYSNQPQHF. V is TRBV5-8 and J is TRBJ1-5; no clear D gene. Trimming took off 4 bases at V and 0 bases at J, with 11 bases between the two ends. Germline V gives CDR1 SGHTS, CDR2 YDEGEE. The CDR3 sequence is 15 residues long.

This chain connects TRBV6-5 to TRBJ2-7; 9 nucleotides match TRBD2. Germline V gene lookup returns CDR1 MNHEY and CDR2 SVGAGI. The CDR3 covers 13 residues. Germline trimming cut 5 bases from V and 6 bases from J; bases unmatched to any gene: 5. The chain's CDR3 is CASSEGLAGEQYF. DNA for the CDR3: TGTGCCAGCAGTGAGGGACTAGCAGGCGAGCAGTACTTC.

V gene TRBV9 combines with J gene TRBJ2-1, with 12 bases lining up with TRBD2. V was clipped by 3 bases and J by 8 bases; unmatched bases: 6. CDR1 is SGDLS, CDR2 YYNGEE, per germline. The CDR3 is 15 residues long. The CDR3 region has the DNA TGTGCCAGCAGCGCGACTAGCGGGAGTAGCCATGAGCAGTTCTTC. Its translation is CASSATSGSSHEQFF.

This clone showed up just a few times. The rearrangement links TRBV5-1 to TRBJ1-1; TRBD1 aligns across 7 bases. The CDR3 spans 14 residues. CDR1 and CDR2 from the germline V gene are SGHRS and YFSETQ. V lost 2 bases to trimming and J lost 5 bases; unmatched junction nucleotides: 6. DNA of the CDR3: TGCGCCAGCAGCTTTCAGGGGGAGAAGACTGAAGCTTTCTTT. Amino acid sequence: CASSFQGEKTEAFF. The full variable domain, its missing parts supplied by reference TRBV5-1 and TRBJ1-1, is KAGVTQTPRYLIKTRGQQVTLSCSPISGHRSVSWYQQTPGQGLQFLFEYFSETQRNKGNFPGRFSGRQFSNSRSEMNVSTLELGDSALYLCASSFQGEKTEAFFGQGTRLTVV.

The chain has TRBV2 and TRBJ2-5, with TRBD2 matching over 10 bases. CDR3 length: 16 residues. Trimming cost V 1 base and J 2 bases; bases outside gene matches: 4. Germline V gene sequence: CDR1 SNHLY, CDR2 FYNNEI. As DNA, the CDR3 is TGTGCCAGCAGTGAAGGACTAGCGGGCCTACAAGAGACCCAGTACTTC. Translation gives CASSEGLAGLQETQYF.

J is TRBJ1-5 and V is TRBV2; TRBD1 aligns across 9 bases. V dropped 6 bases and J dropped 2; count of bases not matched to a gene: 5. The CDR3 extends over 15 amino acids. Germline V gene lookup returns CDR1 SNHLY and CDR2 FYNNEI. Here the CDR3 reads CASSLTGGGNQPQHF. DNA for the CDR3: TGTGCCAGCAGCTTGACAGGGGGTGGCAATCAGCCCCAGCATTTT. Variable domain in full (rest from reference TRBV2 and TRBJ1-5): EPEVTQTPSHQVTQMGQEVILRCVPISNHLYFYWYRQILGQKVEFLVSFYNNEISEKSEIFDDQFSVERPDGSNFTLKIRSTKLEDSAMYFCASSLTGGGNQPQHFGDGTRLSIL.